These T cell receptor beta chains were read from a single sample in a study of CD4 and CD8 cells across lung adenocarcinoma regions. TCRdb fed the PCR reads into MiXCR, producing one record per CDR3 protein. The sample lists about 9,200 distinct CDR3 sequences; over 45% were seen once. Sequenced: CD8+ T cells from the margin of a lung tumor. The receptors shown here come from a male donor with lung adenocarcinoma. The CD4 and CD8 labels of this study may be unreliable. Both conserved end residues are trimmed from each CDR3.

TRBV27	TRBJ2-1	ASSSTGLAGGPAYEQF
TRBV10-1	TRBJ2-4	ARLCAKNTQY
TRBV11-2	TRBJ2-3	ASRAGTSGRNTDTQY
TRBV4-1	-	ASSPSGDRIGYEQY
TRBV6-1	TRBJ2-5	ASSDSHFETQY
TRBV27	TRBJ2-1	ASSSTSRNEQF
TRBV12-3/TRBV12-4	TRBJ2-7	ASSPELAGSYEQY
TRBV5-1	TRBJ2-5	ASSLLERGLETQY
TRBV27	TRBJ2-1	ASSQGTAGVSEQF
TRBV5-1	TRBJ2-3	ASTSGQGTDTQY
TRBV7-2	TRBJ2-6	ASAPDGANVLT
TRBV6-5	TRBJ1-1	ASSYSGAMNTEAF
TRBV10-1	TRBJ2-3	ASSGLTSTDTQY
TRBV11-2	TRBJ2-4	ASSLDQGTSGRAVAKNIQY
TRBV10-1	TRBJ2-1	ASSAGGGGGYNEQF
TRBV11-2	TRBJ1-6	ASSPAPGSPLH
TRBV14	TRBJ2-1	ASSQGQGPYNEQF
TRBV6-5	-	ARSFGGVSTETQY
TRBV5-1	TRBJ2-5	ASSFDRAQETQY
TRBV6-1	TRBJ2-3	ASKRNSGSKNTQY
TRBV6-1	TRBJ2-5	ASTGGGGRGKETQY
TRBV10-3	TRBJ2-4	AGLGAANQNTQY
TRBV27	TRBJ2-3	ASTTLAGGYTDTQY
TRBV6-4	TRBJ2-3	ASSDPSLKDTQY
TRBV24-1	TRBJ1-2	ATSGPGTNYGYT
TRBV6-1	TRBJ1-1	ASRRTVLTEAF
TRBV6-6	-	ASSRIYEQY
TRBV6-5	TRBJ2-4	ASSCRPGREGAKNTQY
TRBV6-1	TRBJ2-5	ASSKGRQETQY
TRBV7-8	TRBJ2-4	ASGPRSWAKDTQY
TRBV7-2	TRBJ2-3	ASSLTTATSTDTQY
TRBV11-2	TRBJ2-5	ASSLVGGGPSETQY
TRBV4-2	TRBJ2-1	ASSQDWVSYNEQF
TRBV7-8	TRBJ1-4	ASSSEGHGEKLF
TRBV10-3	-	AGGYGGGDTETQY
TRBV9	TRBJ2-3	ASSVRGGGRTDTQY
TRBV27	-	ASSPSKGRSVETQY
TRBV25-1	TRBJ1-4	ASSERVRGGGQLF
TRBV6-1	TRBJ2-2	AAITGELF
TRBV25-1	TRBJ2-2	ASSRDSWIGELF
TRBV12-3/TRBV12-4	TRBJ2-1	ASSLAGGNAVEQF
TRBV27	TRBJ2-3	ASSSTVGRETQY
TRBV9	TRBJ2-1	ASSQGHYNEQF